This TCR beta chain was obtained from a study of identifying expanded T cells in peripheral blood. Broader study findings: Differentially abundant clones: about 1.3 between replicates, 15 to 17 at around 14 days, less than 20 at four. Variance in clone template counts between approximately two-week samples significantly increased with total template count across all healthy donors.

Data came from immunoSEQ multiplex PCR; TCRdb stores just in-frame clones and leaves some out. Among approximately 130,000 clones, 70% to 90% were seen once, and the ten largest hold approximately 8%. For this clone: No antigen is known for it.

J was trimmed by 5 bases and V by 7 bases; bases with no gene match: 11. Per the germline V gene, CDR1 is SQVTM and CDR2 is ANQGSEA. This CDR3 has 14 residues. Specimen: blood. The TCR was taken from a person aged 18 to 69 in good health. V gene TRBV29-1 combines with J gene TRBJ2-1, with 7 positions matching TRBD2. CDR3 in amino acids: CSGKREVTDNEQFF. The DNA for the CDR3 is TGCAGCGGAAAGCGGGAAGTCACGGACAATGAGCAGTTCTTC.